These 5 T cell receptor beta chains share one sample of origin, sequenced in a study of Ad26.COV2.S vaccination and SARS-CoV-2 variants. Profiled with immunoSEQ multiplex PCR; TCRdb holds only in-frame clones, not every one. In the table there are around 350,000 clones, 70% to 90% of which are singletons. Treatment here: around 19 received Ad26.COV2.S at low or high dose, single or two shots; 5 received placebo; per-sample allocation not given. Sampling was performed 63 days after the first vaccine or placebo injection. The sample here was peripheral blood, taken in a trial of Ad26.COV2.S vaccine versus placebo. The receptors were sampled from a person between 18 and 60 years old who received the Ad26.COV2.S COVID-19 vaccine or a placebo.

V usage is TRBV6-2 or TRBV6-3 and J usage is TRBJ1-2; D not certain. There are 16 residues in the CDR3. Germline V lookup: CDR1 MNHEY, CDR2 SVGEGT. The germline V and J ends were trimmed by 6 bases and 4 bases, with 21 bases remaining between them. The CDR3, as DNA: TGTGCCAGCAGCGACCAGACCCGAAGGCCTGGCTATGGCTACACCTTC. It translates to CASSDQTRRPGYGYTF.

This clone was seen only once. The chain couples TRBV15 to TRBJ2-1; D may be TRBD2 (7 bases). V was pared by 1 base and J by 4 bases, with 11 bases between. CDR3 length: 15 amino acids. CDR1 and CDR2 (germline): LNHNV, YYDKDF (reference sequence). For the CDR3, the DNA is TGTGCCACCAGCAGAGCGGGGGGCGCGTACAATGAGCAGTTCTTC. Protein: CATSRAGGAYNEQFF.

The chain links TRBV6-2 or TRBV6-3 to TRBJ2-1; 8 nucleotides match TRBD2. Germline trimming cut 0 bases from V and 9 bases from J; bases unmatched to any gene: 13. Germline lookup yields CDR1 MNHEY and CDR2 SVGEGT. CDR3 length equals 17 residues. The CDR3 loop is CASSYSPPTSGGGEQFF. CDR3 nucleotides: TGTGCCAGCAGTTACTCGCCCCCTACTAGCGGTGGGGGTGAGCAGTTCTTC.

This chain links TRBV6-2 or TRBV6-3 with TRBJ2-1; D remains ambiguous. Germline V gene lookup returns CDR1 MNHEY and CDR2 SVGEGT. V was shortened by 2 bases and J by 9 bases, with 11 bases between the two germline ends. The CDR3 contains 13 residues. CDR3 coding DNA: TGTGCCAGCAGTTACCCCCCTTCTAGTGAGCAGTTCTTC. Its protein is CASSYPPSSEQFF.

CDR3: CASSPRGSGNTIYF. The CDR3 DNA sequence: TGTGCCAGCAGCCCACGGGGAAGTGGAAACACCATATATTTT. The J gene is TRBJ1-3, the V gene TRBV7-9; the D is unclear. The CDR3 runs to 14 residues. Trimming stripped 5 bases from V and 3 bases from J, with 11 bases between. The germline V gene has CDR1 SEHNR and CDR2 FQNEAQ (reference sequence).